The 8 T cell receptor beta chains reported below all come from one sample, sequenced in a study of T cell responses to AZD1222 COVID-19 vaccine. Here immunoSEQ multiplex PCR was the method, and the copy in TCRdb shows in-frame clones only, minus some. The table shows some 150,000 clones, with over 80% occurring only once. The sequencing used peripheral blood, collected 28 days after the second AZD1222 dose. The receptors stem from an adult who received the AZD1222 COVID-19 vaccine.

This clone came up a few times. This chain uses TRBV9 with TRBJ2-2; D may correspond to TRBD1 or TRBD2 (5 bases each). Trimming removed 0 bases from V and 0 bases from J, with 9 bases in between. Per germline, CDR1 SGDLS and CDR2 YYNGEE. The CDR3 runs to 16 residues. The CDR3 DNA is TGTGCCAGCAGCGTAGCTCAGGGAGCGAACACCGGGGAGCTGTTTTTT. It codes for CASSVAQGANTGELFF.

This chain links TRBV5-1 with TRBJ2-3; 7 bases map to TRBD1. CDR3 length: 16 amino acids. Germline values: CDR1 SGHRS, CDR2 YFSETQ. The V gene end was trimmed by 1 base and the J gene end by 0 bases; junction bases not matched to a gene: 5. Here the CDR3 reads CASSLYGTDSTDTQYF. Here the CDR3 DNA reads TGCGCCAGCAGCTTGTACGGGACAGATAGCACAGATACGCAGTATTTT.

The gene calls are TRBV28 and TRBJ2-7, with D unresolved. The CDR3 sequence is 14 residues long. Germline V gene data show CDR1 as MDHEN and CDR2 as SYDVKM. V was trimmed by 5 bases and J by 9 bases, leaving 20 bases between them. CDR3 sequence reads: CASSPDVSPWGQYF. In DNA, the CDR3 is TGTGCCAGCAGTCCGGACGTAAGCCCTTGGGGGCAGTACTTC.

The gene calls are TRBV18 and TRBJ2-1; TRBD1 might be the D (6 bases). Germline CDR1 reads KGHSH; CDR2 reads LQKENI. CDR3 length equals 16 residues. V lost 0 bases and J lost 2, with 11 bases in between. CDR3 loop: CASSPPSQGTYNEQFF. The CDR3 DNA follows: TGTGCCAGCTCACCACCGTCGCAGGGGACCTACAATGAGCAGTTCTTC.

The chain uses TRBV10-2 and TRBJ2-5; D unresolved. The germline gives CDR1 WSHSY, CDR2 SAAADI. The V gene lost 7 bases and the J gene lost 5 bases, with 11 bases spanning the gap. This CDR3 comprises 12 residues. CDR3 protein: CASKDPAETQYF. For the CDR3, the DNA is TGCGCCAGCAAGGACCCGGCGGAGACCCAGTACTTC.

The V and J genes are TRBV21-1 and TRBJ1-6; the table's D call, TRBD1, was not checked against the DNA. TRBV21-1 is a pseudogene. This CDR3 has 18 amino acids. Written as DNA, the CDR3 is TGTGCCAGCAGCACCAACGACAGGGGGAGGGAATATGATTCACCCCTCCACTTT. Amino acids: CASSTNDRGREYDSPLHF.

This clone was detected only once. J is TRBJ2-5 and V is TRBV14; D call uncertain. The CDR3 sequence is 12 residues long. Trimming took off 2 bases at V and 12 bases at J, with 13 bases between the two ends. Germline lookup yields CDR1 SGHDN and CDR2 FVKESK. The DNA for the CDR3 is TGTGCCAGCAGCCAATCATCCGGATTAGAGTACTTC. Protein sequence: CASSQSSGLEYF.

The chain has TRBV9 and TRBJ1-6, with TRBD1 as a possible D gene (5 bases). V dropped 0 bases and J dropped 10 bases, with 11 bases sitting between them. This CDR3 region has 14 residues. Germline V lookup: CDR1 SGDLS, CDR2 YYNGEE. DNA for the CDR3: TGTGCCAGCAGCGTAGGAGACAGTCAATCACCCCTCCACTTT. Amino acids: CASSVGDSQSPLHF.